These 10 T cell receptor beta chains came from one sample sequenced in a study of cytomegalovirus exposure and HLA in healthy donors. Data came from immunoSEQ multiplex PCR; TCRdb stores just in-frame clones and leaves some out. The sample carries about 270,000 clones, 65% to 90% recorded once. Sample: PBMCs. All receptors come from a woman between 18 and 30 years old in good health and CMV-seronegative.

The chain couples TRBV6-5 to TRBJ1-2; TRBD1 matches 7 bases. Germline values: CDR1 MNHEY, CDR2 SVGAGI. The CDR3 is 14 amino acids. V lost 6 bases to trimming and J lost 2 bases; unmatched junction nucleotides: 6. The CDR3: CASRKGGLNYGYTF. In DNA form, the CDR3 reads TGTGCCAGCAGGAAAGGGGGCTTGAACTATGGCTACACCTTC.

The CDR3 protein is CASSPGQGQQPQHF. The DNA for the CDR3 is TGTGCCAGCTCACCGGGTCAGGGCCAACAGCCCCAGCATTTT. The chain combines TRBV18 with TRBJ1-5, with D maybe TRBD1 (5 bases). Germline CDR1 and CDR2: KGHSH and LQKENI. The CDR3 has 14 residues. V gave up 3 bases and J gave up 7 bases, with 13 bases separating them. Variable domain in full (rest from reference TRBV18 and TRBJ1-5): NAGVMQNPRHLVRRRGQEARLRCSPMKGHSHVYWYRQLPEEGLKFMVYLQKENIIDESGMPKERFSAEFPKEGPSILRIQQVVRGDSAAYFCASSPGQGQQPQHFGDGTRLSIL.

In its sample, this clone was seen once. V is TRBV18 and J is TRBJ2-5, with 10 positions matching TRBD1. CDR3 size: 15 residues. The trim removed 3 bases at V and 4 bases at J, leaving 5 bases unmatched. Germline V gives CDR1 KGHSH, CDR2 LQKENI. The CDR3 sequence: CASSPRQGAGETQYF. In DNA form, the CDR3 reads TGTGCCAGCTCACCGAGACAGGGGGCTGGAGAGACCCAGTACTTC.

CDR3: CASSRDRRSYEQYF. In DNA, the CDR3 is TGTGCCAGCAGCCGGGACAGGAGGTCCTACGAGCAGTACTTC. V and J are TRBV6-5 and TRBJ2-7; 8 bases line up with TRBD1. This CDR3 region has 14 residues. V lost 6 bases, J lost 1 base, and 5 bases stayed unmatched. CDR1 is MNHEY and CDR2 is SVGAGI in the germline V gene.

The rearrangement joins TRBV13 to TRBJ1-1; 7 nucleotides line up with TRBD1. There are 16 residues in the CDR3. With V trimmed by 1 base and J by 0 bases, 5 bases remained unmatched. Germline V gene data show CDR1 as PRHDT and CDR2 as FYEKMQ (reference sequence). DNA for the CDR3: TGTGCCAGCAGCTTAGTAGGGGGCAGGATGAACACTGAAGCTTTCTTT. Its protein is CASSLVGGRMNTEAFF.

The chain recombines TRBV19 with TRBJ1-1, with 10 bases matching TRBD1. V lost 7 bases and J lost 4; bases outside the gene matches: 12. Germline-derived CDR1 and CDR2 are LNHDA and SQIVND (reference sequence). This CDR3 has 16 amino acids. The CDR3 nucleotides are TGTGCCAGTACCCCAGACAGGGGGCTAGGGAGCACTGAAGCTTTCTTT. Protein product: CASTPDRGLGSTEAFF.

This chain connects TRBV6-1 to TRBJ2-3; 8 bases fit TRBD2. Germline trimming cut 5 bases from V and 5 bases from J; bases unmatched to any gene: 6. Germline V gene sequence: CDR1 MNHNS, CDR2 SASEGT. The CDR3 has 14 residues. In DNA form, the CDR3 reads TGTGCCAGCAGTAAGGAGACTAGCGTAGATACGCAGTATTTT. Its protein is CASSKETSVDTQYF.

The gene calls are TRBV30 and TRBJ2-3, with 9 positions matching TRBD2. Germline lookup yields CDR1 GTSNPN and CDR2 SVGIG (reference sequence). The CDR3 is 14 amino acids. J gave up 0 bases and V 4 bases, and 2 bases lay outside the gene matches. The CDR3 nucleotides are TGTGCCTGGACTAGCGGGACTAGCACAGATACGCAGTATTTT. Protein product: CAWTSGTSTDTQYF. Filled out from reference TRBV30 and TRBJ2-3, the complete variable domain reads SQTIHQWPATLVQPVGSPLSLECTVEGTSNPNLYWYRQAAGRGLQLLFYSVGIGQISSEVPQNLSASRPQDRQFILSSKKLLLSDSGFYLCAWTSGTSTDTQYFGPGTRLTVL.

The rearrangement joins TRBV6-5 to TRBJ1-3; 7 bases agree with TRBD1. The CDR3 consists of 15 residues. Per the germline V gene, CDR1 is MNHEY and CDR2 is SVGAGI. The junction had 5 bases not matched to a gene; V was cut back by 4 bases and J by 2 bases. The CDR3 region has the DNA TGTGCCAGCAGTTCCACACAGGGGACTGGAAACACCATATATTTT. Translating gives CASSSTQGTGNTIYF.

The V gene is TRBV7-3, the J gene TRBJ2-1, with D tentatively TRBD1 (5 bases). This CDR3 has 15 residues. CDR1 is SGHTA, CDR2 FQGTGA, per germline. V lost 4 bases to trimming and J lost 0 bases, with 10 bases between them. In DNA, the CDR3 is TGTGCCAGCAGCTCGCAGGGAAGCTCCTACAATGAGCAGTTCTTC. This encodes CASSSQGSSYNEQFF.